This T cell receptor beta chain was recovered during a study of T cell changes during pregnancy in multiple sclerosis. The sample holds one count of this clone. The CDR3 totals 18 residues. TCRdb keeps only in-frame clones here, not all; method: immunoSEQ multiplex PCR. The repertoire has more than 80,000 clones, around 93% of them found once; the top ten carry 3% to 4.5%. The gene calls are TRBV21-1 and TRBJ1-5; the table's D call, TRBD1, was not checked against the DNA. TRBV21-1 is a recognized pseudogene. Sample: PBMCs, taken in the first trimester of pregnancy. The source of this sequence is a female donor in good health, serving as a control in a pregnancy study. Some clones in this sample may be carry-over from other donors' samples. DNA of the CDR3: TGTGCCAGCAGCAAAGGGGAATCCGGACAGGGGCTAGATCAGCCCCAGCATTTT. Its protein product is CASSKGESGQGLDQPQHF.